One and the same sample provided the 18 T cell receptor beta chains below, sequenced in a study of identical twins. Each CDR3 protein is one row after TCRdb ran MiXCR on the 5' RACE reads. This sample has around 250,000 distinct CDR3 sequences, with around 8.8% found just once. These data are also associated with another study on yellow fever vaccine responses in identical twins.

Sequencing used CD8+ T cells sorted from blood. Every receptor here comes from a woman aged 18-29 years in good health.

This clonotype has a count of ten or more. The chain joins TRBV28 to TRBJ2-3, with TRBD2 matching 8 bases. Germline lookup yields CDR1 MDHEN and CDR2 SYDVKM. Trimming cost V 5 bases and J 4 bases; bases outside gene matches: 11. The CDR3 sequence is 16 residues long. The CDR3 loop is CASSQTSAPTPDTQYF. The CDR3 bases are TGTGCCAGCAGTCAGACTAGCGCGCCAACACCAGATACGCAGTATTTT.

This clonotype has more than one count but fewer than ten. This chain links TRBV6-5 with TRBJ1-2; D may be TRBD1 (5 bases). Trimming stripped 2 bases from V and 4 bases from J, with 8 bases between. CDR1 and CDR2 (germline): MNHEY, SVGAGI. There are 13 residues in the CDR3. CDR3 DNA: TGTGCCAGCAGTTACGGGGGGGGCTATGGCTACACCTTC. It specifies CASSYGGGYGYTF.

The chain recombines TRBV20-1 with TRBJ2-1, with TRBD2 as a possible D gene (5 bases). CDR3 size: 17 residues. Germline V gene lookup returns CDR1 DFQATT and CDR2 SNEGSKA (reference sequence). With 0 bases removed from V and 4 bases from J, the gap between germline ends came to 19 bases. CDR3 coding DNA: TGCAGTGCTAGAGATATTCAAGAATTAAGCGGTTACAATGAGCAGTTCTTC. It is translated as CSARDIQELSGYNEQFF.

J is TRBJ2-1 and V is TRBV6-1; 7 positions agree with TRBD2. The CDR3 covers 14 residues. V gave up 8 bases and J gave up 2 bases; unmatched junction bases: 6. Germline CDR1 is MNHNS and CDR2 is SASEGT. CDR3 sequence (DNA): TGTGCCAGCGGTCTCCTAGCGGCCTACAATGAGCAGTTCTTC. Its protein product is CASGLLAAYNEQFF.

The CDR3 sequence: CASSSQGPGYGYTF. The CDR3 DNA reads TGTGCCAGCAGCTCGCAGGGTCCAGGCTATGGCTACACCTTC. The chain couples TRBV7-8 to TRBJ1-2; the D gene is possibly TRBD1 (5 bases). The CDR3 covers 14 residues. Germline assignment: CDR1 SGHVS and CDR2 FQNEAQ. Trimming removed 4 bases at V and 4 bases at J, with 13 bases between.

This clonotype was found a few times. The rearrangement joins TRBV7-9 to TRBJ2-7; D gene ambiguous. CDR1 is SEHNR, CDR2 FQNEAQ, per germline (reference sequence). CDR3 length: 13 amino acids. V was trimmed by 5 bases and J by 6 bases, leaving 14 bases between them. The CDR3 reads CASSPPSTVEQYF. In DNA, the CDR3 is TGTGCCAGCAGCCCACCTAGTACTGTCGAGCAGTACTTC.

This chain uses TRBV30 with TRBJ2-1; no clear D gene. CDR3 length: 13 residues. Trimming removed 3 bases from V and 3 bases from J, with 9 bases in between. Germline CDR1 reads GTSNPN; CDR2 reads SVGIG (reference sequence). CDR3 in amino acids: CAWRTLSYNEQFF. DNA of the CDR3: TGTGCCTGGAGGACTTTGAGCTACAATGAGCAGTTCTTC.

This clonotype has at least ten counts. This sequence joins TRBV15 and TRBJ1-1; D perhaps matches TRBD1 (6 bases). This CDR3 is 14 amino acids long. The germline CDR1 and CDR2 sequences are LNHNV and YYDKDF (reference sequence). Trimming shortened V by 5 bases and J by 7 bases, and 17 bases separated the two germline ends. The CDR3 bases are TGTGCCACCAGCGCCACCGACAGGACCTTTGAAGCTTTCTTT. It yields the protein CATSATDRTFEAFF.

This clonotype has at least ten counts. The J gene is TRBJ2-3, the V gene TRBV4-3; TRBD2 agrees at 9 bases. J lost 5 bases, V lost 0 bases, and 12 bases had no gene match. CDR3 length: 18 amino acids. Germline values: CDR1 LGHNA, CDR2 YSLEER. The CDR3 coding sequence is TGCGCCAGCAGCCAAGACTCCTTGGCTAGCGGGATTGGAGATACGCAGTATTTT. This encodes CASSQDSLASGIGDTQYF.

This clonotype showed up many times. The chain joins TRBV12-3 or TRBV12-4 to TRBJ2-5, with 7 bases aligning to TRBD2. Germline trimming cut 8 bases from V and 3 bases from J; bases unmatched to any gene: 6. The CDR3 consists of 13 residues. CDR3 sequence: CASGWLAEETQYF. CDR3 nucleotide sequence: TGTGCCAGCGGGTGGCTAGCGGAAGAGACCCAGTACTTC.

V is TRBV27 and J is TRBJ2-4, with D possibly called TRBD1 or TRBD2 (5 bases each). CDR3 size: 16 residues. The V end lost 5 bases, the J end lost 1 base, and 15 bases lay between the germline ends. CDR1 and CDR2 from the germline V gene are MNHEY and SMNVEV (reference sequence). The CDR3 reads CASSRTSWGAKNIQYF. For the CDR3, the DNA is TGTGCCAGCAGTCGGACATCCTGGGGGGCCAAAAACATTCAGTACTTC.

This clonotype was detected only a few times. The J gene is TRBJ2-7, the V gene TRBV28; possible D gene TRBD1, 5 bases. CDR1 is MDHEN and CDR2 is SYDVKM in the germline V gene. CDR3 length: 13 amino acids. Trimming removed 7 bases at V and 6 bases at J, with 16 bases between. The CDR3, as DNA: TGTGCCAGCAATACAGGTTTTCGGCTCGAGCAGTACTTC. This codes for CASNTGFRLEQYF.

At least ten counts were recorded for this clonotype. This chain uses TRBV4-2 with TRBJ2-7; TRBD1 matches at 8 bases. The CDR3 has 15 amino acids. V lost 4 bases, J lost 0 bases, and 5 bases stayed unmatched. The germline V gene encodes CDR1 LGHNA and CDR2 YNFKEQ. The CDR3 loop reads CASSPDRGPSYEQYF. The CDR3 coding sequence is TGTGCCAGCAGCCCCGACAGGGGACCCTCCTACGAGCAGTACTTC.

This clonotype was counted many times. V usage is TRBV5-6 and J usage is TRBJ2-1; D uncertain. This CDR3 is 13 amino acids long. Germline CDR1 reads SGHDT; CDR2 reads YYEEEE. V was pared by 0 bases and J by 6 bases, with 7 bases between. In nucleotides, the CDR3 is TGTGCCAGCAGCTTGGGGTGGGGCAATGAGCAGTTCTTC. It encodes CASSLGWGNEQFF.

The sample holds many counts of this clonotype. CDR3 protein: CASSYYPAIPTPNTDTQYF. DNA for the CDR3: TGTGCCAGCAGTTATTATCCTGCGATCCCCACCCCGAACACAGATACGCAGTATTTT. The genes are TRBV6-2 or TRBV6-3 and TRBJ2-3; D is ambiguous. Germline CDR1 reads MNHEY; CDR2 reads SVGEGT. V gave up 3 bases and J gave up 2 bases, with 24 bases separating them. The CDR3 has 19 amino acids.

This clonotype was recorded a few times. CDR3 in amino acids: CASSLVLLSNQPQHF. For the CDR3, the DNA is TGTGCCAGCAGTTTAGTGCTTCTGAGCAATCAGCCCCAGCATTTT. This sequence joins TRBV12-3 or TRBV12-4 and TRBJ1-5; unclear D gene. The CDR3 sequence is 15 residues long. V shed 1 base and J shed 1 base, with 8 bases lying between them.

The table lists this clonotype with many counts. The J gene is TRBJ2-7, the V gene TRBV4-1; TRBD2 matches at 8 bases. Losses at the gene ends were 0 bases for V and 4 bases for J; bases not matched to a gene: 8. This CDR3 has 16 amino acids. Germline V CDR1 and CDR2: MGHRA, YSYEKL. The CDR3 region is CASSQDHDSGVYEQYF. CDR3 nucleotide sequence: TGCGCCAGCAGCCAAGATCATGATAGCGGGGTTTACGAGCAGTACTTC.

This chain links TRBV6-1 with TRBJ2-5; the D call may be TRBD1 or TRBD2 (6 bases each). Germline V gene sequence: CDR1 MNHNS, CDR2 SASEGT. Trimming took off 6 bases at V and 2 bases at J, with 10 bases between the two ends. This CDR3 is built from 13 residues. CDR3 amino acids: CASSRGRQETQYF. CDR3 sequence (DNA): TGTGCCAGCAGCCGGGGGCGTCAAGAGACCCAGTACTTC.